This T cell receptor (beta chain) was recorded in a study of early T cells in non-severe SARS-CoV-2 infection. At the level of the study: Alpha and beta chains were unpaired, from unsorted whole-blood bulk RNA.

The CDR3 runs to 15 residues. The ends were cut back, 5 bases at V and 3 bases at J, with 14 bases in the middle. Study-level points and caveats: The matching step, a VDJdb search, favored anti-spike CD8 responses and missed private and CD4 specificities.

Remarks on this clonotype: The antigen remains unidentified.

Individually, cDNA molecules had unique molecular identifiers attached to them. TCRdb re-analysed the 5' RACE reads in MiXCR, keeping a single row per CDR3 protein. This table holds 70,000 to 95,000 distinct CDR3 sequences, approximately 14% found once. The rearrangement uses TRBV12-3 or TRBV12-4 and TRBJ2-1; D not resolved. The sequence derives from an adult who was a healthcare worker with PCR-confirmed SARS-CoV-2 infection or an uninfected control (not recorded which). The sequencing input was whole blood. This CDR3 is CASSGYKFDYNEQFF. The CDR3 coding sequence is TGTGCCAGCAGTGGCTATAAGTTCGACTACAATGAGCAGTTCTTC.